A single sample gave rise to the 20 T cell receptor beta chains below, sequenced in a study of cytomegalovirus exposure and HLA in healthy donors. Method: immunoSEQ multiplex PCR; TCRdb's copy keeps in-frame clones and lacks some. Seen here are about 240,000 clones, around 87% observed once, and the top ten hold 1% to 1.5%. The sample was PBMCs. These receptors were obtained from a woman aged 25 to 39 in good health and CMV-seropositive.

The chain recombines TRBV7-9 with TRBJ2-1, with D perhaps TRBD1 (5 bases). Trimming took 1 base from V and 7 from J, leaving 11 bases between them. Germline V gene data show CDR1 as SEHNR and CDR2 as FQNEAQ (reference sequence). This CDR3 contains 14 residues. The CDR3 region has the DNA TGTGCCAGCAGCTTAGTCAGGGTGGGAAATGAGCAGTTCTTC. Amino acid sequence: CASSLVRVGNEQFF.

The J gene is TRBJ2-7, the V gene TRBV4-1; 9 bases fit TRBD2. This CDR3 contains 17 residues. The germline V gene has CDR1 MGHRA and CDR2 YSYEKL. The V gene end was trimmed by 3 bases and the J gene end by 3 bases; junction bases not matched to a gene: 12. The CDR3 region has the DNA TGCGCCAGCAGCCAGGTACTGGGAGCGGGAGGCCTCTACGAGCAGTACTTC. Translated: CASSQVLGAGGLYEQYF.

The rearrangement uses TRBV14 and TRBJ2-3, with D possibly matching TRBD1 (5 bases). Germline V gene data show CDR1 as SGHDN and CDR2 as FVKESK. This CDR3 contains 14 residues. V lost 10 bases, J lost 5 bases, and 19 bases lay in between. The DNA for the CDR3 is TGTGCCATCTCGTTGGTGAAGGGGCGAGATACGCAGTATTTT. Encoded protein: CAISLVKGRDTQYF. The variable domain in full, with the rest retrieved from reference TRBV14 and TRBJ2-3, is EAGVTQFPSHSVIEKGQTVTLRCDPISGHDNLYWYRRVMGKEIKFLLHFVKESKQDESGMPNNRFLAERTGGTYSTLKVQPAELEDSGVYFCAISLVKGRDTQYFGPGTRLTVL.

This CDR3 is CASSQIWDTQYF. CDR3 nucleotides: TGTGCCAGCAGTCAGATTTGGGATACGCAGTATTTT. The gene calls are TRBV6-1 and TRBJ2-3; D not certain. Between the trimmed V and J ends, which lost 5 bases and 6 bases, there was a span of 9 bases. Germline CDR1 is MNHNS and CDR2 is SASEGT. This CDR3 region has 12 residues.

The gene calls are TRBV7-6 and TRBJ2-1; 12 bases agree with TRBD2. V lost 7 bases and J lost 2; bases outside the gene matches: 6. Germline loops: CDR1 SGHVS, CDR2 FNYEAQ. The CDR3 extends over 16 amino acids. This CDR3 reads CASTRLAGATYNEQFF. The CDR3 DNA follows: TGTGCCAGCACCAGACTAGCGGGAGCGACCTACAATGAGCAGTTCTTC. Looking up the rest from reference TRBV7-6 and TRBJ2-1 gives the full variable domain: GAGVSQSPRYKVTKRGQDVALRCDPISGHVSLYWYRQALGQGPEFLTYFNYEAQQDKSGLPNDRFSAERPEGSISTLTIQRTEQRDSAMYRCASTRLAGATYNEQFFGPGTRLTVL.

This chain connects TRBV30 to TRBJ2-3; TRBD1 might be the D (8 bases). The CDR3 has 15 residues. Germline CDR1 and CDR2: GTSNPN and SVGIG (reference sequence). V gave up 4 bases and J gave up 3 bases, with 17 bases separating them. Here the CDR3 reads CAWNRGDRRTDTQYF. Written as DNA, the CDR3 is TGTGCCTGGAACCGGGGGGACAGGCGTACAGATACGCAGTATTTT.

The chain couples TRBV5-1 to TRBJ2-1; 7 nucleotides agree with TRBD2. CDR1 SGHRS and CDR2 YFSETQ come from the germline V gene. The CDR3 loop spans 15 amino acids. The J segment lost 5 bases and the V segment lost 2 bases, leaving 7 bases of the junction unmatched. CDR3 in amino acids: CASSLMPSGDNEQFF. The CDR3 nucleotides read TGCGCCAGCAGCTTAATGCCTAGCGGAGACAATGAGCAGTTCTTC.

This clone was counted a single time. The V gene is TRBV19, the J gene TRBJ2-1, with 13 bases identical to TRBD2. Losses at the gene ends were 2 bases for V and 7 bases for J; bases not matched to a gene: 8. The CDR3 is 17 amino acids. Germline lookup yields CDR1 LNHDA and CDR2 SQIVND (reference sequence). CDR3 loop: CASSIFALTSGRNEQFF. DNA for the CDR3: TGTGCCAGTAGTATATTTGCCCTGACTAGCGGGAGGAATGAGCAGTTCTTC.

Only one count was recorded for this clone. The chain is built from TRBV15 and TRBJ2-5; TRBD2 might be the D (5 bases). Germline V gives CDR1 LNHNV, CDR2 YYDKDF (reference sequence). This CDR3 comprises 15 residues. The V and J ends lost 3 bases and 3 bases respectively, with 14 bases between them. The CDR3 spells CATSSKYSAEETQYF. The CDR3 DNA is TGTGCCACCAGCAGTAAGTATTCAGCGGAAGAGACCCAGTACTTC.

The chain uses TRBV18 and TRBJ2-7; 15 nucleotides agree with TRBD2. V lost 3 bases, J lost 7 bases, and 4 bases stayed unmatched. The V gene's germline CDR1 is KGHSH and CDR2 LQKENI. The CDR3 has 15 residues. DNA for the CDR3: TGTGCCAGCTCACCCGGGACTAGCGGGAGGAGAGAGCAGTACTTC. Amino acid sequence: CASSPGTSGRREQYF.

The chain couples TRBV30 to TRBJ2-7; D remains unclear. CDR3 length equals 13 residues. V lost 1 base and J lost 0, with 7 bases in between. Germline V lookup: CDR1 GTSNPN, CDR2 SVGIG (reference sequence). The CDR3 DNA reads TGTGCCTGGAGTGACAGTATCTCCTACGAGCAGTACTTC. It codes for CAWSDSISYEQYF.

V gene TRBV9 combines with J gene TRBJ1-1; 10 nucleotides agree with TRBD1. The CDR3 is 12 amino acids. V trimming: 7 bases; J trimming: 7 bases; junction bases outside the gene matches: 4. The germline CDR1 and CDR2 sequences are SGDLS and YYNGEE. The CDR3 region is CASQGDRGEAFF. The CDR3 nucleotides read TGTGCCAGCCAAGGGGACAGGGGTGAAGCTTTCTTT.

This chain uses TRBV7-2 with TRBJ1-1, with unresolved D. Deletions cut 2 bases from V and 7 bases from J, with 5 bases between. Germline CDR1 and CDR2: SGHTA and FQGNSA. The CDR3 is 11 amino acids. The DNA of the CDR3 is TGTGCCAGCAGCTTATTCGGTGAAGCTTTCTTT. This encodes CASSLFGEAFF.

CDR3 residues: CAISESGEGTGNTIYF. The CDR3 coding sequence is TGTGCCATCAGTGAATCAGGGGAGGGCACTGGAAACACCATATATTTT. This chain connects TRBV10-3 to TRBJ1-3, with D maybe TRBD1 (6 bases). The CDR3 is 16 residues long. Trimming took off 3 bases at V and 2 bases at J, with 14 bases between the two ends. The germline V gene encodes CDR1 ENHRY and CDR2 SYGVKD.

V gene TRBV28 combines with J gene TRBJ2-7; the match to TRBD2 covers 9 bases. V was clipped by 3 bases and J by 7 bases; unmatched bases: 10. This CDR3 contains 15 residues. CDR1 is MDHEN and CDR2 is SYDVKM in the germline V gene. CDR3 DNA sequence: TGTGCCAGCAGTTTGAAACTAGCGGGTGCGAGGGAGCAGTACTTC. Amino acids: CASSLKLAGAREQYF.

In this sample, this clone turned up once. This chain uses TRBV4-2 with TRBJ2-5, with D possibly matching TRBD2 (6 bases). The CDR3 extends over 14 amino acids. Per the germline V gene, CDR1 is LGHNA and CDR2 is YNFKEQ. With 0 bases removed from V and 3 bases from J, the gap between germline ends came to 8 bases. For the CDR3, the DNA is TGTGCCAGCAGCCAAGAGTGGGGGGAAGAGACCCAGTACTTC. The encoded protein is CASSQEWGEETQYF.

The chain joins TRBV13 to TRBJ2-3, with a weak D call TRBD2 (6 bases). The CDR3 is made up of 15 amino acids. The germline gives CDR1 PRHDT, CDR2 FYEKMQ (reference sequence). Trimming removed 5 bases at V and 3 bases at J, with 15 bases between. CDR3 bases: TGTGCCAGCAGCCCTACGGGACTGGATACAGATACGCAGTATTTT. It codes for CASSPTGLDTDTQYF.

The chain joins TRBV28 to TRBJ2-2; 10 nucleotides line up with TRBD2. Unmatched junction bases numbered 9, after V lost 7 bases and J lost 7 bases. This CDR3 is built from 15 residues. The germline V gene encodes CDR1 MDHEN and CDR2 SYDVKM. This CDR3 reads CASILAGAGFGELFF. DNA of the CDR3: TGTGCCAGCATTCTAGCGGGAGCTGGATTCGGGGAGCTGTTTTTT.

This chain links TRBV9 with TRBJ1-2; 7 nucleotides agree with TRBD1. The CDR3 spans 18 residues. CDR1 is SGDLS, CDR2 YYNGEE, per germline. V was clipped by 3 bases and J by 3 bases; unmatched bases: 17. CDR3 DNA: TGTGCCAGCAGCGCGCCCTTGAGTAGGGGGCCCCTATACTATGGCTACACCTTC. Protein product: CASSAPLSRGPLYYGYTF.

The chain has TRBV7-3 and TRBJ1-2; D unclear. Trimming shortened V by 3 bases and J by 3 bases, and 8 bases separated the two germline ends. This CDR3 is built from 13 residues. Germline CDR1 reads SGHTA; CDR2 reads FQGTGA. The DNA for the CDR3 is TGTGCCAGCAGCTTTCGGGGATACTATGGCTACACCTTC. Translated: CASSFRGYYGYTF.